This passage covers 30 T cell receptor beta chains from one sample sequenced in a study of OX40 agonist ivuxolimab in advanced cancers. Generated by immunoSEQ multiplex PCR, the TCRdb table keeps only in-frame clones and is missing some. This sample has 65,000 to 95,000 clones, with about 90% found just once. The specimen comprised CD4+ or CD8+ T cells sorted from blood, sampled in a trial of the OX40 agonist ivuxolimab. These receptors originate from an adult with an advanced solid tumor such as melanoma, head and neck, liver or kidney cancer.

This chain uses TRBV10-3 with TRBJ2-3; 12 bases map to TRBD2. The CDR3 has 13 amino acids. V trimming: 9 bases; J trimming: 6 bases; junction bases outside the gene matches: 4. The germline V gene encodes CDR1 ENHRY and CDR2 SYGVKD. The CDR3 bases are TGTGCCATTTCAACTAGCGGGAGGGATACGCAGTATTTT. This codes for CAISTSGRDTQYF.

This clone showed up just a few times. The chain joins TRBV28 to TRBJ2-5; 7 positions agree with TRBD1. CDR1 is MDHEN and CDR2 is SYDVKM in the germline V gene. The CDR3 has 15 residues. V trimming: 9 bases; J trimming: 1 base; junction bases outside the gene matches: 11. The CDR3 sequence: CASRPSGTAQETQYF. As DNA, the CDR3 is TGTGCCAGTAGACCCTCCGGGACAGCCCAAGAGACCCAGTACTTC.

This rearrangement joins TRBV15 to TRBJ2-1; 10 bases align to TRBD2. The CDR3 runs 17 residues. V shed 1 base and J 5 bases; nucleotides not matched to a gene: 8. Germline CDR1 is LNHNV and CDR2 is YYDKDF (reference sequence). In DNA form, the CDR3 reads TGTGCCACCAGCAGAGTGTTGACTAGCGGGTCCCACAATGAGCAGTTCTTC. Translating it yields CATSRVLTSGSHNEQFF. The whole variable domain, remainder taken from reference TRBV15 and TRBJ2-1, is DAMVIQNPRYQVTQFGKPVTLSCSQTLNHNVMYWYQQKSSQAPKLLFHYYDKDFNNEADTPDNFQSRRPNTSFCFLDIRSPGLGDTAMYLCATSRVLTSGSHNEQFFGPGTRLTVL.

In this sample, this clone turned up once. This chain connects TRBV28 to TRBJ2-6, with TRBD1 matching 7 bases. In germline, CDR1 is MDHEN, CDR2 SYDVKM. The CDR3 loop spans 15 amino acids. Losses at the gene ends were 10 bases for V and 4 bases for J; bases not matched to a gene: 10. The CDR3 spells CATDTGVEGANVLTF. In DNA form, the CDR3 reads TGTGCCACCGATACAGGGGTGGAAGGGGCCAACGTCCTGACTTTC.

The CDR3 DNA reads TGTGCCAGCAGTGGGGGACAGAACAGACTAGAGACCCAGTACTTC. Protein product: CASSGGQNRLETQYF. V is TRBV28 and J is TRBJ2-5; TRBD1 matches 7 bases. V shed 5 bases and J 4 bases; nucleotides not matched to a gene: 10. Per germline, CDR1 MDHEN and CDR2 SYDVKM. There are 15 residues in the CDR3.

With respect to this clone: The junction shows a germline mismatch at one end, possibly a read error. The rearrangement links TRBV7-7 to TRBJ2-5; weak D call: TRBD2 (6 bases). Germline V lookup: CDR1 SSHAT, CDR2 FNYEAQ (reference sequence). The CDR3 length is 12 residues. CDR3 in DNA: TGTGCTAGCAGCAGCGGGCCCGAGACCCAGTACTTC. The encoded protein is CASSSGPETQYF.

The chain couples TRBV6-1 to TRBJ1-5; 8 nucleotides align to TRBD1. Germline assignment: CDR1 MNHNS and CDR2 SASEGT. The CDR3 runs to 14 residues. V shed 10 bases, J shed 0 bases, and the junction held 5 bases outside the gene matches. The CDR3 is CATGQGYSNQPQHF. DNA for the CDR3: TGTGCCACCGGACAGGGCTATAGCAATCAGCCCCAGCATTTT.

V and J are TRBV7-2 and TRBJ2-7; 7 bases are a match to TRBD2. Germline V lookup: CDR1 SGHTA, CDR2 FQGNSA. Trimming cost V 1 base and J 6 bases; bases outside gene matches: 3. The CDR3 extends over 13 amino acids. CDR3 coding DNA: TGTGCCAGCAGCTTAGGGCGGGAGACCGAGCAGTACTTC. Protein sequence: CASSLGRETEQYF.

The CDR3 region has the DNA TGTGCCAGCAGTACAGGGGGTATAACAGATACGCAGTATTTT. It codes for CASSTGGITDTQYF. The J gene is TRBJ2-3, the V gene TRBV11-3; 8 bases are shared with TRBD1. CDR3 length: 14 residues. V lost 6 bases to trimming and J lost 3 bases; unmatched junction nucleotides: 5. Germline V gene data show CDR1 as SGHNT and CDR2 as YENEEA.

V gene TRBV20-1 combines with J gene TRBJ2-7; D may be TRBD1 or TRBD2 (5 bases each). This CDR3 spans 11 amino acids. V lost 5 bases and J lost 2, with 7 bases in between. The germline V gene encodes CDR1 DFQATT and CDR2 SNEGSKA (reference sequence). The CDR3 region has the DNA TGCAGTGCTGGGGGTGCCTACGAGCAGTACTTC. This codes for CSAGGAYEQYF.

The chain employs TRBV7-2 and TRBJ2-3; D unresolved. The germline V gene has CDR1 SGHTA and CDR2 FQGNSA. The V gene lost 5 bases and the J gene lost 4 bases, with 10 bases spanning the gap. The CDR3 runs to 13 residues. CDR3 residues: CASSQDGPDTQYF. DNA for the CDR3: TGTGCCAGCAGCCAGGACGGGCCAGATACGCAGTATTTT.

About this clone: A junction boundary mismatches the germline segment, possibly from a read error. The rearrangement links TRBV4-1 to TRBJ2-2, with TRBD2 matching over 12 bases. This CDR3 has 18 residues. The germline CDR1 and CDR2 sequences are MGHRA and YSYEKL. CDR3 region: CASSHKSTSGRNSGELFF. The DNA of the CDR3 is TGCGCCAGCAGCCATAAATCAACTAGCGGGAGGAACTCCGGGGAGCTGTTTTTT.

This clone was seen a handful of times. This chain links TRBV15 with TRBJ2-5; 7 bases are a match to TRBD1. The CDR3 length is 15 residues. Per the germline V gene, CDR1 is LNHNV and CDR2 is YYDKDF (reference sequence). With V trimmed by 3 bases and J by 0 bases, 4 bases remained unmatched. For the CDR3, the DNA is TGTGCCACCAGCAGGACAGGGCAGTACCAAGAGACCCAGTACTTC. This gives the protein CATSRTGQYQETQYF.

V usage is TRBV7-2 and J usage is TRBJ2-7; D is unclear. CDR1 and CDR2 (germline): SGHTA, FQGNSA. V lost 1 base, J lost 7 bases, and 14 bases lay in between. The CDR3 is 14 residues long. CDR3 residues: CASSLGASPGEQYF. The CDR3 DNA sequence: TGTGCCAGCAGCTTAGGGGCCAGTCCAGGAGAGCAGTACTTC.

The chain employs TRBV10-3 and TRBJ2-7; a weak D match, TRBD2 (6 bases). This CDR3 has 13 amino acids. V was clipped by 6 bases and J by 0 bases, with 9 bases between them. Germline CDR1 is ENHRY and CDR2 is SYGVKD. The CDR3 nucleotides read TGTGCCATCAGCCCGGGAGCCTCCTACGAGCAGTACTTC. It yields the protein CAISPGASYEQYF.

This clone is a singleton in its sample. V usage is TRBV29-1 and J usage is TRBJ2-5, with D tentatively TRBD1 (6 bases). Deletions cut 7 bases from V and 5 bases from J, with 14 bases between. This CDR3 contains 12 residues. The germline V gene encodes CDR1 SQVTM and CDR2 ANQGSEA. The CDR3 DNA is TGCAGCGCCGGGACAACCGGCGAGACCCAGTACTTC. Protein sequence: CSAGTTGETQYF.

The DNA of the CDR3 is TGTGCCAGCTCTCGAACAGGGCTCTACAATGAGCAGTTCTTC. It is translated as CASSRTGLYNEQFF. The V and J genes are TRBV28 and TRBJ2-1; tentative D call: TRBD1 (6 bases). The V and J ends lost 8 bases and 3 bases respectively, with 14 bases between them. The V gene's germline CDR1 is MDHEN and CDR2 SYDVKM. The CDR3 covers 14 residues.

This chain connects TRBV7-9 to TRBJ2-3; 15 bases align to TRBD2. CDR3 length equals 16 residues. CDR1 is SEHNR, CDR2 FQNEAQ, per germline (reference sequence). Trimming took 5 bases from V and 6 from J; bases not matched to a gene: 6. The CDR3 nucleotides are TGTGCCAGCAGCACGGGACTAGCGGGAGGAGCGGATACGCAGTATTTT. Translation: CASSTGLAGGADTQYF.

The chain employs TRBV27 and TRBJ1-2, with 10 bases fitting TRBD1. Germline CDR1 and CDR2: MNHEY and SMNVEV (reference sequence). CDR3 length: 15 residues. V dropped 5 bases and J dropped 5; count of bases not matched to a gene: 8. Here the CDR3 reads CASSRSGTGDYGYTF. CDR3 bases: TGTGCCAGCAGTCGCTCAGGGACAGGGGATTATGGCTACACCTTC.

This clone came up once. V gene TRBV14 combines with J gene TRBJ2-1, with 9 bases identical to TRBD2. CDR1 and CDR2 (germline): SGHDN, FVKESK. This CDR3 region has 15 residues. V trimming: 4 bases; J trimming: 4 bases; junction bases outside the gene matches: 5. CDR3: CASSRRLADYNEQFF. The DNA for the CDR3 is TGTGCCAGCAGCCGCAGACTAGCGGATTACAATGAGCAGTTCTTC.

CDR3 residues: CASSLVPGASEQYF. The DNA of the CDR3 is TGTGCCAGCAGCTTAGTCCCGGGAGCCTCCGAGCAGTACTTC. This sequence joins TRBV7-2 and TRBJ2-7; maybe TRBD2 (6 bases). The germline V and J ends were trimmed by 1 base and 6 bases, with 13 bases remaining between them. In germline, CDR1 is SGHTA, CDR2 FQGNSA. This CDR3 has 14 residues.

V usage is TRBV5-8 and J usage is TRBJ2-1; a weak D match, TRBD1 (6 bases). The germline V gene has CDR1 SGHTS and CDR2 YDEGEE. Trimming removed 4 bases at V and 6 bases at J, with 17 bases between. CDR3 length: 15 amino acids. CDR3 loop: CASSGNRVSVNEQFF. The CDR3 DNA is TGTGCCAGCAGCGGCAACAGGGTTTCAGTCAATGAGCAGTTCTTC.

V is TRBV28 and J is TRBJ2-7, with 7 bases identical to TRBD1. With 6 bases clipped from V and 6 bases from J, the junction kept 5 bases outside the gene matches. Germline V gene sequence: CDR1 MDHEN, CDR2 SYDVKM. There are 12 residues in the CDR3. CDR3 DNA: TGTGCCAGCAGCCTCACAGGGGCCGAGCAGTACTTC. This gives the protein CASSLTGAEQYF.

The chain links TRBV28 to TRBJ1-4; no clear D. The CDR3 runs to 14 residues. The V gene's germline CDR1 is MDHEN and CDR2 SYDVKM. Trimming removed 3 bases from V and 4 bases from J, with 9 bases in between. CDR3 protein: CASSFGANNEKLFF. The CDR3 DNA reads as TGTGCCAGCAGTTTCGGCGCCAATAATGAAAAACTGTTTTTT. Variable domain in full (rest from reference TRBV28 and TRBJ1-4): DVKVTQSSRYLVKRTGEKVFLECVQDMDHENMFWYRQDPGLGLRLIYFSYDVKMKEKGDIPEGYSVSREKKERFSLILESASTNQTSMYLCASSFGANNEKLFFGSGTQLSVL.

This clone turned up a few times. This sequence joins TRBV19 and TRBJ2-3, with D unclear. CDR1 and CDR2 from the germline V gene are LNHDA and SQIVND (reference sequence). V lost 4 bases to trimming and J lost 8 bases, with 10 bases between them. This CDR3 has 12 amino acids. This CDR3 reads CASSTYSSTQYF. The CDR3 DNA follows: TGTGCCAGTAGTACCTACTCCAGTACGCAGTATTTT. Based on the CDR3 plus reference TRBV19 and TRBJ2-3, the full variable domain is DGGITQSPKYLFRKEGQNVTLSCEQNLNHDAMYWYRQDPGQGLRLIYYSQIVNDFQKGDIAEGYSVSREKKESFPLTVTSAQKNPTAFYLCASSTYSSTQYFGPGTRLTVL.

The chain combines TRBV2 with TRBJ2-1; 9 bases map to TRBD2. CDR1 is SNHLY, CDR2 FYNNEI, per germline. Unmatched junction bases numbered 4, after V lost 5 bases and J lost 2 bases. The CDR3 totals 15 residues. CDR3 coding DNA: TGTGCCAGCAGTCGGCGGGAGGGCACCTACAATGAGCAGTTCTTC. Residues: CASSRREGTYNEQFF.

V gene TRBV7-2 combines with J gene TRBJ1-1, with D unclear. Germline-derived CDR1 and CDR2 are SGHTA and FQGNSA. Trimming took off 3 bases at V and 5 bases at J, with 10 bases between the two ends. The CDR3 spans 13 residues. The CDR3 loop reads CASSLTEGTEAFF. As DNA, the CDR3 is TGTGCCAGCAGCTTGACTGAGGGAACTGAAGCTTTCTTT.

This chain connects TRBV2 to TRBJ1-5; tentatively, D is TRBD1 (6 bases). The CDR3 totals 14 residues. The germline V gene has CDR1 SNHLY and CDR2 FYNNEI. V lost 5 bases to trimming and J lost 9 bases, with 17 bases between them. The CDR3 loop reads CASSTIQGSAPQHF. The CDR3 DNA reads TGTGCCAGCAGTACAATACAGGGTAGTGCGCCCCAGCATTTT.

Here the CDR3 DNA reads TGTGCCAGCAGCTTCCGACTAGCGGGAGATGAAAACATTCAGTACTTC. Its translation: CASSFRLAGDENIQYF. The rearrangement links TRBV7-8 to TRBJ2-4; TRBD2 matches at 12 bases. The CDR3 is 16 amino acids. V lost 3 bases and J lost 5; bases outside the gene matches: 5. The germline V gene encodes CDR1 SGHVS and CDR2 FQNEAQ. The full variable domain, completed using reference TRBV7-8 and TRBJ2-4, is GAGVSQSPRYKVAKRGQDVALRCDPISGHVSLFWYQQALGQGPEFLTYFQNEAQLDKSGLPSDRFFAERPEGSVSTLKIQRTQQEDSAVYLCASSFRLAGDENIQYFGAGTRLSVL.

V gene TRBV7-9 combines with J gene TRBJ1-2, with D perhaps matching TRBD1 (6 bases). The CDR3 length is 15 residues. Germline CDR1 SEHNR, CDR2 FQNEAQ (reference sequence). Trimming removed 5 bases from V and 8 bases from J, with 21 bases in between. The CDR3 bases are TGTGCCAGCAGCCCCCTCCTGGGTCAAGGGGGGGGCTACACCTTC. Encoded protein: CASSPLLGQGGGYTF.